This T cell receptor beta chain was identified during a study of cytotoxic CD8 clonotypes in ibrutinib-treated CLL. Study context: A median approximately 12 months of treatment, range 6 to 36, preceded the collection of response samples. Study-level points and caveats: Clonality climbed at ibrutinib response, then dropped toward baseline at progression. At baseline, clonality was higher than in age-matched healthy donors and correlated with CD8+ counts. Contraction or stability on treatment was seen for public clonotypes, which were uncommon.

Note on this clone: Its antigen is not known.

Germline assignment: CDR1 SGHRS and CDR2 YFSETQ. V was pared by 3 bases and J by 3 bases, with 12 bases of the junction left unmatched. The CDR3 length is 18 residues. The repertoire was sequenced with immunoSEQ multiplex PCR; TCRdb's copy has only in-frame clones and lacks some. The sample records tens of thousands of clones, 49% being singletons. The chain recombines TRBV5-1 with TRBJ1-3; 10 bases match TRBD1. This clonotype was obtained from a human donor with chronic lymphocytic leukemia. The sample consisted of PBMCs, taken before ibrutinib treatment. This CDR3 is CASSSRITGTGDGNTIYF. In nucleotides, the CDR3 is TGCGCCAGCAGCTCCCGTATTACCGGGACAGGGGATGGAAACACCATATATTTT.